This passage covers 30 T cell receptor beta chains from one sample sequenced in a study of blood T cell repertoires in COVID-19. TCRdb keeps only in-frame clones here, not all; method: immunoSEQ multiplex PCR. The repertoire holds 380,000 or so clones, with around 88% as singletons. The sample was peripheral blood. Receptors originate from a woman aged 60-75 years with COVID-19, enrolled during active disease.

V and J are TRBV6-4 and TRBJ2-2; 7 bases match TRBD2. V shed 6 bases, J shed 5 bases, and the junction held 12 bases outside the gene matches. The CDR3 has 16 amino acids. Germline loops: CDR1 MRHNA, CDR2 SNTAGT. The CDR3 region has the DNA TGTGCCAGCAGCCGAGCGGGGCCCTCGAGGACCGGGGAGCTGTTTTTT. Translating it yields CASSRAGPSRTGELFF.

V and J are TRBV7-8 and TRBJ1-2; D might be TRBD1 (6 bases). Trimming cost V 5 bases and J 4 bases, with 14 bases left between them. Germline loops: CDR1 SGHVS, CDR2 FQNEAQ. The CDR3 is 14 amino acids. CDR3 sequence (DNA): TGTGCCAGCAGCCGACAGCAGGGGAGCTATGGCTACACCTTC. Encoded protein: CASSRQQGSYGYTF. Supplemented by reference TRBV7-8 and TRBJ1-2, the full variable domain reads GAGVSQSPRYKVAKRGQDVALRCDPISGHVSLFWYQQALGQGPEFLTYFQNEAQLDKSGLPSDRFFAERPEGSVSTLKIQRTQQEDSAVYLCASSRQQGSYGYTFGSGTRLTVV.

The CDR3 spells CASSGRGIGTDTQYF. The CDR3 bases are TGTGCCAGCAGCGGTAGGGGAATAGGCACAGATACGCAGTATTTT. The rearrangement joins TRBV6-2 or TRBV6-3 to TRBJ2-3; D is perhaps TRBD1 (5 bases). Germline V gene sequence: CDR1 MNHEY, CDR2 SVGEGT. The V end was cut by 6 bases, the J end by 1 base, with 14 bases between. The CDR3 totals 15 residues.

This rearrangement joins TRBV7-9 to TRBJ2-7; the match to TRBD1 covers 9 bases. The CDR3 has 16 amino acids. CDR1 and CDR2 from the germline V gene are SEHNR and FQNEAQ (reference sequence). J was trimmed by 3 bases and V by 6 bases; bases with no gene match: 12. CDR3 sequence (DNA): TGTGCCAGCAGACCCGGGACAGGGTTATCCATCTACGAGCAGTACTTC. It yields the protein CASRPGTGLSIYEQYF.

This chain links TRBV15 with TRBJ1-3; D not certain. V dropped 0 bases and J dropped 1 base, with 10 bases sitting between them. CDR3 length: 16 residues. Per the germline V gene, CDR1 is LNHNV and CDR2 is YYDKDF (reference sequence). The CDR3 loop is CATSRDGEGSGNTIYF. CDR3 sequence (DNA): TGTGCCACCAGCAGAGATGGTGAGGGATCTGGAAACACCATATATTTT.

The chain combines TRBV24-1 with TRBJ1-2, with TRBD1 matching 8 bases. This CDR3 is 16 amino acids long. Germline CDR1 reads KGHDR; CDR2 reads SFDVKD. V lost 2 bases and J lost 7; bases outside the gene matches: 11. The CDR3 region is CATSDSATGGVFGYTF. CDR3 coding DNA: TGTGCCACCAGTGATTCCGCAACAGGGGGTGTTTTTGGCTACACCTTC.

The gene calls are TRBV19 and TRBJ1-2, with TRBD1 identical over 12 bases. With 4 bases clipped from V and 7 bases from J, the junction kept 10 bases outside the gene matches. There are 16 residues in the CDR3. Germline V gene data show CDR1 as LNHDA and CDR2 as SQIVND (reference sequence). The CDR3 nucleotides are TGTGCCAGTAGTAGCCGGGACAGGGGGCGCCTAGGTGGCTACACCTTC. Protein product: CASSSRDRGRLGGYTF.

The sample holds many counts of this clone. In nucleotides, the CDR3 is TGCGCCAGCAGTAGAGAGTCTAACTATGGCTACACCTTC. Protein: CASSRESNYGYTF. The rearrangement links TRBV4-3 to TRBJ1-2; D gene ambiguous. CDR1 and CDR2 from the germline V gene are LGHNA and YSLEER. Trimming left V 6 bases short and J 0 bases short, with 8 bases between. The CDR3 spans 13 residues.

The CDR3 nucleotides are TGTGCCAGCAGCTTAGAACAGGGTGAAGCTTTCTTT. Protein sequence: CASSLEQGEAFF. V is TRBV7-9 and J is TRBJ1-1; D possibly corresponds to TRBD1 (6 bases). This CDR3 contains 12 residues. Germline loops: CDR1 SEHNR, CDR2 FQNEAQ (reference sequence). The V end was cut by 1 base, the J end by 7 bases, with 7 bases between.

The chain uses TRBV3-1 (or the pseudogene TRBV3-2) and TRBJ2-3, with D maybe TRBD1 (5 bases). In germline, CDR1 is LGHDT, CDR2 YNNKEL (reference sequence). This CDR3 spans 13 amino acids. The V gene lost 4 bases and the J gene lost 5 bases, with 10 bases spanning the gap. The chain's CDR3 is CASSPDDRDTQYF. The CDR3 region has the DNA TGTGCCAGCAGCCCGGATGACAGAGATACGCAGTATTTT.

V and J are TRBV7-6 and TRBJ2-2; TRBD2 agrees at 11 bases. The CDR3 runs to 17 residues. Per the germline V gene, CDR1 is SGHVS and CDR2 is FNYEAQ. The J segment lost 5 bases and the V segment lost 4 bases, leaving 9 bases of the junction unmatched. CDR3: CASSSIAGGPGTGELFF. The DNA of the CDR3 is TGTGCCAGCAGCTCGATAGCGGGGGGGCCTGGAACCGGGGAGCTGTTTTTT.

This clone has more than one count but fewer than ten. This chain connects TRBV19 to TRBJ1-5; 9 bases match TRBD1. V shed 3 bases, J shed 5 bases, and the junction held 5 bases outside the gene matches. Germline V gene lookup returns CDR1 LNHDA and CDR2 SQIVND (reference sequence). This CDR3 spans 15 amino acids. The CDR3 protein is CASSMGQGTHQPQHF. In DNA form, the CDR3 reads TGTGCCAGTAGTATGGGACAGGGTACTCATCAGCCCCAGCATTTT.

The V and J genes are TRBV21-1 and TRBJ1-1. TRBV21-1 is a listed pseudogene. The CDR3 has 16 amino acids. CDR3 nucleotides: TGTGCCAGCAGCAAAGGGGGAGGGCGGAGGAACACTGAAGCTTTCTTT. It specifies CASSKGGGRRNTEAFF.

For the CDR3, the DNA is TGCGCCAGCAGCTTATTGGGTAGCGGGGGGGCACATAGGCCAGATACGCAGTATTTT. Residues: CASSLLGSGGAHRPDTQYF. This chain connects TRBV5-1 to TRBJ2-3, with 11 bases identical to TRBD2. V shed 2 bases, J shed 4 bases, and the junction held 15 bases outside the gene matches. Germline CDR1 reads SGHRS; CDR2 reads YFSETQ. This CDR3 spans 19 amino acids.

This chain links TRBV6-5 with TRBJ1-2; possibly TRBD1 for D (5 bases). The CDR3 is 15 amino acids. Trimming pared 2 bases from V and 4 bases from J, leaving 14 bases between. Germline V CDR1 and CDR2: MNHEY, SVGAGI. The CDR3 DNA follows: TGTGCCAGCAGTTACGAGTTCGGGGGGTCCTATGGCTACACCTTC. The encoded protein is CASSYEFGGSYGYTF.

The chain is built from TRBV29-1 and TRBJ2-7; D might be TRBD1 (6 bases). V was clipped by 6 bases and J by 1 base, with 10 bases between them. This CDR3 is 12 amino acids long. CDR1 and CDR2 (germline): SQVTM, ANQGSEA. In nucleotides, the CDR3 is TGCAGCGTCAAGGACAGTTCCTACGAGCAGTACTTC. Translation: CSVKDSSYEQYF.

The V gene is TRBV27, the J gene TRBJ2-1; 10 bases are shared with TRBD1. V lost 4 bases to trimming and J lost 6 bases; unmatched junction nucleotides: 3. The CDR3 runs to 14 residues. The V gene's germline CDR1 is MNHEY and CDR2 SMNVEV (reference sequence). The CDR3 coding sequence is TGTGCCAGCAGTTCAGACAGGGGGCCCAATGAGCAGTTCTTC. It yields the protein CASSSDRGPNEQFF.

The rearrangement links TRBV7-2 to TRBJ1-3, with 8 bases aligning to TRBD1. V was pared by 5 bases and J by 0 bases, with 9 bases of the junction left unmatched. Germline V CDR1 and CDR2: SGHTA, FQGNSA. The CDR3 is 17 amino acids. CDR3 in DNA: TGTGCCAGCAGCACTTGGACAGGGCCAAACTCTGGAAACACCATATATTTT. Its translation is CASSTWTGPNSGNTIYF.

The table lists this clone with many counts. The V gene is TRBV2, the J gene TRBJ2-5, with 8 bases that match TRBD1. This CDR3 has 12 residues. Germline assignment: CDR1 SNHLY and CDR2 FYNNEI. Trimming at V came to 8 bases and at J to 5 bases, leaving 4 bases not matched to a gene. DNA for the CDR3: TGTGCCAGCCAGGGGGCGGGGGAGACCCAGTACTTC. This codes for CASQGAGETQYF.

This rearrangement joins TRBV5-1 to TRBJ2-2, with 8 positions matching TRBD1. In germline, CDR1 is SGHRS, CDR2 YFSETQ. After removal of 4 bases from V and 3 bases from J, the junction contained 8 bases not matched to a gene. The CDR3 contains 16 residues. CDR3 bases: TGCGCCAGCAGCCGAGGATCAGGGGGCCACACCGGGGAGCTGTTTTTT. It specifies CASSRGSGGHTGELFF.

The J gene is TRBJ1-1, the V gene TRBV9; weak D call: TRBD1 (6 bases). The CDR3 has 15 amino acids. Deletions cut 4 bases from V and 3 bases from J, with 16 bases between. CDR1 SGDLS and CDR2 YYNGEE come from the germline V gene. The CDR3, as DNA: TGTGCCAGCAGCTCCCGGGACACAGGATACACTGAAGCTTTCTTT. Its translation: CASSSRDTGYTEAFF.

The V and J genes are TRBV5-1 and TRBJ1-4, with a weak D call TRBD1 (5 bases). The CDR3 sequence is 15 residues long. V dropped 0 bases and J dropped 3 bases, with 9 bases sitting between them. Germline V lookup: CDR1 SGHRS, CDR2 YFSETQ. The CDR3 nucleotides are TGCGCCAGCAGCTTGGATCCAGGGTCTAATGAAAAACTGTTTTTT. It yields the protein CASSLDPGSNEKLFF.

The gene calls are TRBV9 and TRBJ2-1, with D perhaps matching TRBD2 (6 bases). CDR3 length: 16 residues. V lost 1 base, J lost 6 bases, and 17 bases lay in between. Germline CDR1 reads SGDLS; CDR2 reads YYNGEE. The CDR3 region is CASSVSPAGKGNEQFF. As DNA, the CDR3 is TGTGCCAGCAGCGTAAGTCCGGCGGGGAAAGGCAATGAGCAGTTCTTC.

The rearrangement uses TRBV7-8 and TRBJ1-5, with D unresolved. V was shortened by 0 bases and J by 0 bases, with 12 bases between the two germline ends. Germline V gives CDR1 SGHVS, CDR2 FQNEAQ. The CDR3 runs to 17 residues. CDR3 residues: CASSLALRVYSNQPQHF. For the CDR3, the DNA is TGTGCCAGCAGCTTAGCGCTACGGGTCTATAGCAATCAGCCCCAGCATTTT.

The gene calls are TRBV12-3 or TRBV12-4 and TRBJ1-2; D is perhaps TRBD1 (6 bases). V lost 5 bases to trimming and J lost 7 bases, with 14 bases between them. The CDR3 consists of 13 residues. The CDR3 region is CASSITGKGGYTF. The CDR3 nucleotides read TGTGCCAGCAGTATTACAGGGAAGGGTGGCTACACCTTC.

The chain links TRBV11-3 to TRBJ2-5; TRBD1 matches 9 bases. CDR1 SGHNT and CDR2 YENEEA come from the germline V gene. Trimming took 5 bases from V and 5 from J; bases not matched to a gene: 18. The CDR3 totals 18 residues. The CDR3 DNA is TGTGCCAGCAGCCCAACATATGACCGACAGGGGGACGGGGAGACCCAGTACTTC. This codes for CASSPTYDRQGDGETQYF. The full variable domain, with the rest looked up from reference TRBV11-3 and TRBJ2-5, is EAGVVQSPRYKIIEKKQPVAFWCNPISGHNTLYWYLQNLGQGPELLIRYENEEAVDDSQLPKDRFSAERLKGVDSTLKIQPAELGDSAVYLCASSPTYDRQGDGETQYFGPGTRLLVL.

This sequence joins TRBV30 and TRBJ1-1; 10 positions match TRBD1. V lost 5 bases to trimming and J lost 4 bases; unmatched junction nucleotides: 1. The V gene's germline CDR1 is GTSNPN and CDR2 SVGIG (reference sequence). The CDR3 covers 12 residues. CDR3 sequence: CAWDRGPTEAFF. As DNA, the CDR3 is TGTGCCTGGGACAGGGGGCCCACTGAAGCTTTCTTT.

V is TRBV27 and J is TRBJ2-7, with TRBD2 as a possible D gene (5 bases). V dropped 1 base and J dropped 6 bases, with 13 bases sitting between them. Germline loops: CDR1 MNHEY, CDR2 SMNVEV (reference sequence). The CDR3 extends over 14 amino acids. CDR3 residues: CASSLFGQRAEQYF. The DNA for the CDR3 is TGTGCCAGCAGTTTATTCGGGCAGAGGGCCGAGCAGTACTTC.

The V gene is TRBV30, the J gene TRBJ2-1; D may be TRBD1 or TRBD2 (6 bases each). Germline V lookup: CDR1 GTSNPN, CDR2 SVGIG (reference sequence). V dropped 5 bases and J dropped 0 bases, with 14 bases sitting between them. This CDR3 has 15 residues. DNA of the CDR3: TGTGCCTGGGGGGGCGGGGTTAGCTCCTACAATGAGCAGTTCTTC. Protein product: CAWGGGVSSYNEQFF. Filled out from reference TRBV30 and TRBJ2-1, the complete variable domain reads SQTIHQWPATLVQPVGSPLSLECTVEGTSNPNLYWYRQAAGRGLQLLFYSVGIGQISSEVPQNLSASRPQDRQFILSSKKLLLSDSGFYLCAWGGGVSSYNEQFFGPGTRLTVL.

The V and J genes are TRBV19 and TRBJ1-2; 12 bases are a match to TRBD1. The V gene end was trimmed by 5 bases and the J gene end by 7 bases; junction bases not matched to a gene: 5. CDR1 is LNHDA, CDR2 SQIVND, per germline (reference sequence). The CDR3 sequence is 14 residues long. This chain's CDR3 is CASSAGTGGFGYTF. The CDR3 region has the DNA TGTGCCAGTAGTGCCGGGACAGGGGGCTTTGGCTACACCTTC.